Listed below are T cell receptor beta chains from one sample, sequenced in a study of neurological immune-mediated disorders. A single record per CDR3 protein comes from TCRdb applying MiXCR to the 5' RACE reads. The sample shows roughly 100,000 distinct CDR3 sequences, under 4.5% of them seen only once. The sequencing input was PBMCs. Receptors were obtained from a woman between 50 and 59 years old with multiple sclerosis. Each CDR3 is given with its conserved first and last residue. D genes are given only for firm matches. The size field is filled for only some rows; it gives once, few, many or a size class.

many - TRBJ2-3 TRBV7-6 CASSSPGRFSTDTQYF TGTGCCAGCAGCTCCCCGGGACGGTTCAGCACAGATACGCAGTATTTT
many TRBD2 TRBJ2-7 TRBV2 CASSARYRGGHSHEQYF TGTGCCAGCAGTGCCCGTTATCGGGGGGGCCACAGCCACGAGCAGTACTTC
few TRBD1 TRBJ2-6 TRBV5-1 CASSRTGGATGANVLTF TGCGCCAGCAGCCGGACAGGGGGGGCTACTGGGGCCAACGTCCTGACTTTC
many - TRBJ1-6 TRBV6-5 CASSYGRTYSPLHF TGTGCCAGCAGTTATGGGAGAACCTATTCACCCCTCCACTTT
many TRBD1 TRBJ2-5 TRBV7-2 CASSPGGKTQYF TGTGCCAGCAGTCCAGGGGGAAAGACCCAGTACTTC
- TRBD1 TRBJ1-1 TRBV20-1 CSARIQGAGTEAFF TGCAGTGCTAGAATACAGGGGGCAGGCACTGAAGCTTTCTTT
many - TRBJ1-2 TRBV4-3 CASSQDSGQGYTF -
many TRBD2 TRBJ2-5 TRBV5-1 CASSPGTSLQETQYF TGCGCCAGCAGCCCCGGGACTAGTCTACAAGAGACCCAGTACTTC
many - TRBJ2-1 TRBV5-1 CASSWRAWDSYNEQFF TGCGCCAGCAGCTGGAGGGCGTGGGACTCCTACAATGAGCAGTTCTTC
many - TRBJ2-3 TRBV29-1 CSVEPSATDTQYF TGCAGCGTTGAACCGTCAGCCACAGATACGCAGTATTTT
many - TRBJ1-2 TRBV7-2 CASSLAPSAGYTF TGTGCCAGCAGCTTAGCCCCGTCGGCGGGCTACACCTTC
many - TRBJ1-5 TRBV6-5 CASSATQRGYQPQHF TGTGCCAGCAGTGCGACACAAAGGGGGTATCAGCCCCAGCATTTT
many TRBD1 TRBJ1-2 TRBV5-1 CASSRGQESPGYTF TGCGCCAGCAGCCGCGGACAGGAGTCCCCTGGCTACACCTTC
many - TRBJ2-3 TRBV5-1 CASSLEWGESTDTQYF TGCGCCAGCAGCTTGGAATGGGGCGAGAGTACAGATACGCAGTATTTT
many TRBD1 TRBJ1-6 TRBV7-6 CASSLAIQGGSPLHF TGTGCCAGCAGCTTAGCGATACAGGGGGGTTCACCCCTCCACTTT
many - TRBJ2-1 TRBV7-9 CASSSSPGGVYNEQFF TGTGCCAGCAGCTCTAGCCCCGGCGGTGTCTACAATGAGCAGTTCTTC
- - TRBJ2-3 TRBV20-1 CSASIRRGPSTDTQYF TGCAGTGCTAGTATTCGGCGGGGGCCTAGCACAGATACGCAGTATTTT